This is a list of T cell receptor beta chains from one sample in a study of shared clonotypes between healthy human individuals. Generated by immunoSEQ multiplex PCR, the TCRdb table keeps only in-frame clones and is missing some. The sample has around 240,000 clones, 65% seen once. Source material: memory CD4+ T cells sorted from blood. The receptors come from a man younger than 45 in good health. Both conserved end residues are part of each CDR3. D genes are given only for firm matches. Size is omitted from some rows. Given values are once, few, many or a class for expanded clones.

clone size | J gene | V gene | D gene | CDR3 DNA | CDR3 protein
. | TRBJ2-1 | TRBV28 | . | TGTGCCAGCAGTATTCCCGGGGAGGAGCAGTTCTTC | CASSIPGEEQFF
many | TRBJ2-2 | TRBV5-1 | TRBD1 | TGCGCCAGCGGACAGGGTAACACCGGGGAGCTGTTTTTT | CASGQGNTGELFF
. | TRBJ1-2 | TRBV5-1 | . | TGCGCCAGCAGCTCAGAGTCCTATGGCTACACCTTC | CASSSESYGYTF
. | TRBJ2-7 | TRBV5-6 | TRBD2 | TGTGCCAGCAGCTTGGATGGGACTAGAAATACCTACGAGCAGTACTTC | CASSLDGTRNTYEQYF
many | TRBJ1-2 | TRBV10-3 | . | TGTGCCATCAGTGATACGACGGCATATGGCTACACCTTC | CAISDTTAYGYTF
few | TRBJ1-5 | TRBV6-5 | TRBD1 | TGTGCCAGCAGGGGGGACAGGGGACATCAGCCCCAGCATTTT | CASRGDRGHQPQHF
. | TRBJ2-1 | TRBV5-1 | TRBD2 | TGCGCCAGCAGCTTGGGCAGCACTAGCGGGATATACAATGAGCAGTTCTTC | CASSLGSTSGIYNEQFF
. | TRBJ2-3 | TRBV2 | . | TGTGCCAGCAGTGAGGTAGATACGCAGTATTTT | CASSEVDTQYF
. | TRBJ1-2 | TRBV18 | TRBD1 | TGTGCCAGCTCACCCGGGACAGACTATGGCTACACCTTC | CASSPGTDYGYTF
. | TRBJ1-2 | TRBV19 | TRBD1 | TGTGCCAGTAGGCCGGGACAGGGAGAAAACTATGGCTACACCTTC | CASRPGQGENYGYTF
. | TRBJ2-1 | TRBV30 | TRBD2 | TGTGCCTGGAGTCCTGGGGGGACTAGCGCAAATACGAATGAGCAGTTCTTC | CAWSPGGTSANTNEQFF
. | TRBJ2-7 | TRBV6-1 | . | TGTGCCAGCAGGAGCTCCTACGAGCAGTACTTC | CASRSSYEQYF
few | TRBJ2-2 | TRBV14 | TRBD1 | TGTGCCAGCAGCCGGGACAGGGGGATCGGGGAGCTGTTTTTT | CASSRDRGIGELFF
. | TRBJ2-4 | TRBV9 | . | TGTGCCAGCAGCGTAGATAGAGGAGACATTCAGTACTTC | CASSVDRGDIQYF
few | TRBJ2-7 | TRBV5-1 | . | TGCGCCAGCAGCTGGGACCCCTACGTGTTGTACGAGCAGTACTTC | CASSWDPYVLYEQYF
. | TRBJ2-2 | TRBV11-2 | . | TGTGCCAGCAGCTTAGCGGCTACAACTCGGAACACCGGGGAGCTGTTTTTT | CASSLAATTRNTGELFF
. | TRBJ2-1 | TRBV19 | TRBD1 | TGTGCCAGTAGGGGGGGACAGGGAACCTACAATGAGCAGTTCTTC | CASRGGQGTYNEQFF
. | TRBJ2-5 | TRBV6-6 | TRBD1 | TGTGCCAGCAGTTACGACGGACAGGGGCAGACCCAGTACTTC | CASSYDGQGQTQYF
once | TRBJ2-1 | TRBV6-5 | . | TGTGCCAGCAGTGTTGACAGCTACAATGAGCAGTTCTTC | CASSVDSYNEQFF
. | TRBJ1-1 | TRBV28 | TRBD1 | TGTGCCAGCACCTTACAGGGGGCCTTGAACACTGAAGCTTTCTTT | CASTLQGALNTEAFF
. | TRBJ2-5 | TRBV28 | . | TGTGCCAGCGGTCAGGCAGGGAAGGGGGGTAAAGAGACCCAGTACTTC | CASGQAGKGGKETQYF
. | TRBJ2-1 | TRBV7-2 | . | TGTGCCAGCAGCTCGTACCGATACAATGAGCAGTTCTTC | CASSSYRYNEQFF
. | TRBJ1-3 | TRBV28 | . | TGTGCCAGCAGTTACAGGGGAAACACCATATATTTT | CASSYRGNTIYF
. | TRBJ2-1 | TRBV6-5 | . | TGTGCCAGCAGTTACGACGCTCGGGGGCCCAATGAGCAGTTCTTC | CASSYDARGPNEQFF
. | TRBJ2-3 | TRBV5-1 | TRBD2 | TGCGCCAGCCGGACTAGCGGGAGTAGCACAGATACGCAGTATTTT | CASRTSGSSTDTQYF
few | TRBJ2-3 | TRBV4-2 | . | TGTGCCAGCAGCCAAGACCCCAGTGTCTCAGATACGCAGTATTTT | CASSQDPSVSDTQYF
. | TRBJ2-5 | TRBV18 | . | TGTGCCAGCTCACCACCGGCGGGACGAGGAGAGACCCAGTACTTC | CASSPPAGRGETQYF
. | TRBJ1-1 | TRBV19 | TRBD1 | TGTGCCAGTAGTATAGGAGGGGGCTGGGGGACTGAAGCTTTCTTT | CASSIGGGWGTEAFF
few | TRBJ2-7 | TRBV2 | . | TGTGCCAGCAGTGTCCTTGACAGGACCTACGAGCAGTACTTC | CASSVLDRTYEQYF
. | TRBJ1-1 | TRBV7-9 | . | TGTGCCAGCAGCCGACAGGTCGTCGCTGAAGCTTTCTTT | CASSRQVVAEAFF
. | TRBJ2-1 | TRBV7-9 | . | TGTGCCAGCAGCTTAGGGGGTCCGGCCGTCGATGAGCAGTTCTTC | CASSLGGPAVDEQFF
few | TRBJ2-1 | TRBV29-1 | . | TGCAGCGTTGGAGGAGACCTCTACAATGAGCAGTTCTTC | CSVGGDLYNEQFF
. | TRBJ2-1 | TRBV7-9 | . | TGTGCCAGCAGCCCCTGGGGCAATGAGCAGTTCTTC | CASSPWGNEQFF
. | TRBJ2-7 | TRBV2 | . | TGTGCCAGCAGTACAAGGGGCTTCGGCGAGCAGTACTTC | CASSTRGFGEQYF
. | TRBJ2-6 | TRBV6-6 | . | TGTGCCAGCAGTTACTCCCCAGGCTCTGGGGCCAACGTCCTGACTTTC | CASSYSPGSGANVLTF
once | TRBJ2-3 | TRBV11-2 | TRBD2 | TGTGCCAGCAGCGCGCAACAGGGACTAGCGGGAGCTGATACGCAGTATTTT | CASSAQQGLAGADTQYF
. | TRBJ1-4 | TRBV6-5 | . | TGTGCCAGCCGTTCTAACCCTGCAACTAATGAAAAACTGTTTTTT | CASRSNPATNEKLFF
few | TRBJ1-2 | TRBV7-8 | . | TGTGCCAGCAGCTTAGCTCTGAGTGGGTATGGCTACACCTTC | CASSLALSGYGYTF
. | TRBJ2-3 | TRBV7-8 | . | TGTGCCAGCAGCCTTTACACAGATACGCAGTATTTT | CASSLYTDTQYF
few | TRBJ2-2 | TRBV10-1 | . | TGCGCCAGCAGTTTCGGGTCCGCGAACACCGGGGAGCTGTTTTTT | CASSFGSANTGELFF
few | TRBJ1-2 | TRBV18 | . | TGTGCCAGCTCACCGATGGGGGGCGAAGATGGCTACACCTTC | CASSPMGGEDGYTF
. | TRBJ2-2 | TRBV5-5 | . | TGTGCCAGCAGCCTGCTGACGAACACCGGGGAGCTGTTTTTT | CASSLLTNTGELFF
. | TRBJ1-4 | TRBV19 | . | TGTGCCAGTACCGCCGGGGCATCATCAAAACTGTTTTTT | CASTAGASSKLFF
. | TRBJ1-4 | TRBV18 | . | TGTGCCAGCTCATCCGTGGACACATATGAAAAACTGTTTTTT | CASSSVDTYEKLFF
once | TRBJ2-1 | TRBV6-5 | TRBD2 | TGTGCCAGCAGCTACGTTGGGGCAACTAGCGTGGATGAGCAGTTCTTC | CASSYVGATSVDEQFF